The entry below gives a single T cell receptor beta chain sequence along with its context. This sample is part of a study of CD8+ T cells in alopecia areata. Study in general: Oral tofacitinib (5 to 10 mg twice daily) was administered to treated patients.

After isolation, RNA underwent reverse transcription to generate cDNA as the sequencing template. Clones were read by immunoSEQ multiplex PCR, and TCRdb kept only the in-frame ones, dropping some. The sample gives about 130,000 clones, approximately 48% of which show up once; around 20% is in the top ten. There are 13 residues in the CDR3. The germline CDR1 and CDR2 sequences are MNHEY and SVGAGI. V dropped 5 bases and J dropped 7 bases, with 12 bases sitting between them. The chain is built from TRBV6-5 and TRBJ2-1; D is possibly TRBD1 (5 bases). The source is a human donor with alopecia areata. Sequenced here: CD8+ T cells sorted from blood, sampled at week 0. CDR3 protein: CASSDLGVNEQFF. As DNA, the CDR3 is TGTGCCAGCAGTGATTTAGGGGTAAATGAGCAGTTCTTC.